Detailed here is one T cell receptor beta chain. Its antigen is unknown. This entry comes from a study of blood T cells in healthy people across ages. After removal of 5 bases from V and 6 bases from J, the junction contained 5 bases not matched to a gene. This CDR3 region has 14 residues. In germline, CDR1 is MNHEY, CDR2 SMNVEV (reference sequence). A second about 7 to 12 cycle PCR used barcoded and J-beta primers. One entry per CDR3 protein results from TCRdb running MiXCR on the 5' RACE reads. The sample consists of around 990,000 distinct CDR3 sequences, more than 30% of them appearing once. Researchers collected approximately 9.5 milliliters of peripheral blood from every single donor. Study-wide results and caveats: Using unsorted PBMCs precluded a conclusive naive versus antigen-experienced comparison. The study lacked donor CMV status, which possibly confounded expanded clonotype changes.

This clonotype was sampled from a man aged 18-30 years in good health. The chain couples TRBV27 to TRBJ1-3; the match to TRBD1 covers 9 bases. The sequenced material came from blood. DNA of the CDR3: TGTGCCAGCAGTCTTCGGACAGGGGAAAACACCATATATTTT. Protein sequence: CASSLRTGENTIYF.